These 17 T cell receptor beta chains originate from one sample sequenced in a study of blood T cell repertoires in COVID-19. Clones were read by immunoSEQ multiplex PCR, and TCRdb kept only the in-frame ones, dropping some. Seen here are around 200,000 clones, around three quarters observed once, and the top ten hold 5.5%. The sequenced sample consisted of peripheral blood. Every receptor here comes from an older woman with acute or convalescent COVID-19.

The chain links TRBV27 to TRBJ2-2, with 8 bases lining up with TRBD1. V shed 5 bases, J shed 3 bases, and the junction held 8 bases outside the gene matches. The CDR3 length is 16 residues. CDR1 is MNHEY, CDR2 SMNVEV, per germline (reference sequence). CDR3 sequence (DNA): TGTGCCAGCAGTCAAAAGACAGGGGTGGACACCGGGGAGCTGTTTTTT. Translation: CASSQKTGVDTGELFF.

The genes are TRBV28 and TRBJ1-2, with 9 nucleotides matching TRBD1. The CDR3 has 16 amino acids. Germline CDR1 is MDHEN and CDR2 is SYDVKM. V shed 2 bases, J shed 3 bases, and the junction held 7 bases outside the gene matches. The CDR3 nucleotides are TGTGCCAGCAGTTTAGAAGGACAGGGGAGGGACTATGGCTACACCTTC. This codes for CASSLEGQGRDYGYTF.

Only a few counts were recorded for this clone. The chain is built from TRBV4-2 and TRBJ2-7, with 10 positions matching TRBD1. Trimming removed 0 bases from V and 3 bases from J; junction bases left unmatched: 5. Germline CDR1 is LGHNA and CDR2 is YNFKEQ. This CDR3 is built from 16 residues. The CDR3 loop is CASSQDQGTGDYEQYF. The DNA of the CDR3 is TGTGCCAGCAGCCAAGATCAGGGGACAGGGGACTACGAGCAGTACTTC.

The chain recombines TRBV18 with TRBJ2-2; weak D call: TRBD1 (5 bases). V lost 3 bases and J lost 7, with 9 bases in between. CDR3 length equals 13 residues. From germline, CDR1 is KGHSH and CDR2 LQKENI. The CDR3 DNA follows: TGTGCCAGCTCACCGGAGACAGACGGGGAGCTGTTTTTT. Its protein product is CASSPETDGELFF. The full variable domain, in which reference TRBV18 and TRBJ2-2 provide the parts outside the CDR3, is NAGVMQNPRHLVRRRGQEARLRCSPMKGHSHVYWYRQLPEEGLKFMVYLQKENIIDESGMPKERFSAEFPKEGPSILRIQQVVRGDSAAYFCASSPETDGELFFGEGSRLTVL.

The chain employs TRBV10-3 and TRBJ2-1, with 7 nucleotides matching TRBD2. The CDR3 is 13 amino acids. Germline trimming cut 2 bases from V and 8 bases from J; bases unmatched to any gene: 3. Looked up from germline, CDR1 is ENHRY and CDR2 is SYGVKD. CDR3: CAISEREVHEQFF. Here the CDR3 DNA reads TGTGCCATCAGTGAGCGGGAGGTCCATGAGCAGTTCTTC.

The chain links TRBV20-1 to TRBJ1-2; the D is unclear. The CDR3 length is 15 residues. Germline values: CDR1 DFQATT, CDR2 SNEGSKA (reference sequence). V was clipped by 3 bases and J by 0 bases, with 14 bases between them. This chain's CDR3 is CSASSTDPTNYGYTF. The DNA for the CDR3 is TGCAGTGCTAGTTCCACAGACCCTACTAACTATGGCTACACCTTC.

This sequence joins TRBV6-4 and TRBJ2-1, with D tentatively TRBD2 (6 bases). Germline V gives CDR1 MRHNA, CDR2 SNTAGT. The CDR3 runs 15 residues. V dropped 6 bases and J dropped 10 bases, with 22 bases sitting between them. CDR3 coding DNA: TGTGCCAGCAGCGTATACCCCACCCAAAGCGGGGAGCAGTTCTTC. It codes for CASSVYPTQSGEQFF.

The chain recombines TRBV30 with TRBJ1-3; D possibly corresponds to TRBD1 (6 bases). CDR1 and CDR2 from the germline V gene are GTSNPN and SVGIG (reference sequence). Trimming shortened V by 5 bases and J by 2 bases, and 19 bases separated the two germline ends. The CDR3 length is 16 residues. The CDR3 protein is CAWGLTRTVPGNTIYF. CDR3 nucleotide sequence: TGTGCCTGGGGGTTGACCCGGACAGTACCTGGAAACACCATATATTTT.

This clone was seen once. V and J are TRBV3-1 (or the pseudogene TRBV3-2) and TRBJ2-1; unclear D gene. The CDR3 consists of 15 residues. The germline V gene has CDR1 LGHDT and CDR2 YNNKEL (reference sequence). Trimming removed 4 bases at V and 8 bases at J, with 18 bases between. CDR3 sequence: CASSPDRQVFDEQFF. The CDR3 DNA follows: TGTGCCAGCAGCCCCGACCGGCAGGTTTTCGATGAGCAGTTCTTC.

This chain joins TRBV4-1 and TRBJ2-5, with 8 bases fitting TRBD1. The CDR3 sequence is 14 residues long. Germline V gene lookup returns CDR1 MGHRA and CDR2 YSYEKL. The ends lost 4 bases at V and 5 bases at J; junction bases unmatched: 6. CDR3 loop: CASSLEDREETQYF. For the CDR3, the DNA is TGCGCCAGCAGCCTAGAGGACAGGGAGGAGACCCAGTACTTC.

The V and J genes are TRBV27 and TRBJ2-1; 7 nucleotides agree with TRBD2. The germline CDR1 and CDR2 sequences are MNHEY and SMNVEV (reference sequence). J gave up 4 bases and V 2 bases, and 8 bases lay outside the gene matches. The CDR3 has 16 amino acids. In DNA form, the CDR3 reads TGTGCCAGCAGTTTAGGTCGTAGCGGGTTATACAATGAGCAGTTCTTC. Protein sequence: CASSLGRSGLYNEQFF.

J is TRBJ1-4 and V is TRBV30; a weak D match, TRBD1 (5 bases). CDR3 length equals 13 residues. Germline CDR1 and CDR2: GTSNPN and SVGIG (reference sequence). V was clipped by 3 bases and J by 7 bases, with 12 bases between them. This CDR3 reads CAWRWQGGEKLFF. The CDR3 nucleotides read TGTGCCTGGAGGTGGCAGGGCGGTGAAAAACTGTTTTTT.

V is TRBV7-9 and J is TRBJ2-3; TRBD2 aligns across 7 bases. The CDR3 contains 15 residues. Germline V gene data show CDR1 as SEHNR and CDR2 as FQNEAQ (reference sequence). The junction had 2 bases not matched to a gene; V was cut back by 2 bases and J by 0 bases. The DNA for the CDR3 is TGTGCCAGCAGCTTATCGGGGGGAAGCACAGATACGCAGTATTTT. It codes for CASSLSGGSTDTQYF.

As DNA, the CDR3 is TGCACCAGCAGCCCCGACAGGTCTTATCAGCCCCAGCATTTT. Translated, it gives CTSSPDRSYQPQHF. The rearrangement joins TRBV1 to TRBJ1-5; the table's TRBD1 call for D was not verified on the DNA. TRBV1 is deemed a pseudogene. This CDR3 has 14 residues.

This clone has just a few counts. The rearrangement joins TRBV6-5 to TRBJ1-2, with 11 bases aligning to TRBD1. The V gene end was trimmed by 8 bases and the J gene end by 4 bases; junction bases not matched to a gene: 9. The CDR3 is 15 amino acids. Germline CDR1 MNHEY, CDR2 SVGAGI. The CDR3 sequence is CASGRAGTGGYGYTF. The CDR3 DNA reads TGTGCCAGCGGCCGGGCGGGGACAGGGGGCTATGGCTACACCTTC.

The chain recombines TRBV6-5 with TRBJ1-2; D ambiguous. V gave up 0 bases and J gave up 9 bases, with 17 bases separating them. The CDR3 is 15 amino acids. Germline-derived CDR1 and CDR2 are MNHEY and SVGAGI. In DNA, the CDR3 is TGTGCCAGCAGTTACTCGAAGTTTCGGGATATGAGCTACACCTTC. It translates to CASSYSKFRDMSYTF.

J is TRBJ2-7 and V is TRBV3-1 (or the pseudogene TRBV3-2), with 10 bases aligning to TRBD1. Germline CDR1 LGHDT, CDR2 YNNKEL (reference sequence). The CDR3 has 14 amino acids. V lost 5 bases, J lost 4 bases, and 5 bases stayed unmatched. This CDR3 reads CASSLRQGAYEQYF. The CDR3 DNA sequence: TGTGCCAGCAGCTTAAGACAGGGGGCTTACGAGCAGTACTTC.